This TCR beta chain was observed in a study of identical twins. A word on this clonotype: Its specificity is unknown.

Trimming removed 3 bases at V and 4 bases at J, with 21 bases between. The length of the CDR3 is 17 residues. Carrying unique molecular identifiers, the cDNA also gained a universal primer site through template switching. One entry per CDR3 protein, called by TCRdb with MiXCR from the 5' RACE reads. The repertoire has a few hundred thousand distinct CDR3 sequences, roughly 20% of them found once; the top ten carry around 12%. Study results and caveats: Twins showed weaker excess sharing in their beta out-of-frame sequences. Zero-insertion analyses were open to partial confounding by invariant MAIT and iNKT cells. Insertions were reduced in abundant cord blood beta clonotypes but not in memory repertoires.

What was sequenced was naive T cells sorted from blood. The chain employs TRBV12-3 or TRBV12-4 and TRBJ2-5, with D maybe TRBD2 (7 bases). This TCR was sampled from a man aged 50 to 60 in good health. CDR3 sequence: CASSFFLGRGAGETQYF. In DNA, the CDR3 is TGTGCCAGCAGTTTTTTTCTGGGGAGGGGGGCTGGAGAGACCCAGTACTTC.